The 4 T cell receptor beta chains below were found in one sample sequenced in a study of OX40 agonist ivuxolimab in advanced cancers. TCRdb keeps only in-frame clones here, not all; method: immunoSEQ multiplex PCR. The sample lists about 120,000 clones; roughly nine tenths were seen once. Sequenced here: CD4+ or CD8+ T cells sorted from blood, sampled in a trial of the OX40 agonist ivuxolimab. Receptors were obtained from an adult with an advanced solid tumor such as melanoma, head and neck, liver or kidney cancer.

CDR3 amino acids: CAISSRDRGTYEQYF. The CDR3 region has the DNA TGTGCCATATCATCCCGGGACAGGGGAACCTACGAGCAGTACTTC. The V gene is TRBV6-5, the J gene TRBJ2-7, with 10 bases lining up with TRBD1. CDR3 length: 15 residues. The V segment lost 10 bases and the J segment 2 bases; nucleotides outside the gene matches: 11. CDR1 and CDR2 (germline): MNHEY, SVGAGI.

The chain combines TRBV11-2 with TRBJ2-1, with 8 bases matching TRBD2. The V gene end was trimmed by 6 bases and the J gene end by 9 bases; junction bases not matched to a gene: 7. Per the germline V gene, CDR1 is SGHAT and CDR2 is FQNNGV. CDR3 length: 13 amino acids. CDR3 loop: CASSTGGAGEQFF. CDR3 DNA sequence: TGTGCCAGCAGTACCGGGGGGGCCGGTGAGCAGTTCTTC.

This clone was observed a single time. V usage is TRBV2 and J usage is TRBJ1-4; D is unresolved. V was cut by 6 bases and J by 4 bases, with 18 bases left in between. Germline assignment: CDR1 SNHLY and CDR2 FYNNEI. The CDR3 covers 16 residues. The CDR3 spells CASRASKAGNNEKLFF. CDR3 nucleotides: TGTGCCAGCAGGGCCTCCAAGGCAGGAAATAATGAAAAACTGTTTTTT.

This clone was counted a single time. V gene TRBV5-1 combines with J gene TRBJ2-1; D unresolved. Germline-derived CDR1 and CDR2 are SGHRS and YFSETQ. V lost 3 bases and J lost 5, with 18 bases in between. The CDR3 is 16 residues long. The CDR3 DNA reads TGCGCCAGCAGCTCCGCCGCTAGTGCGTGGAACAATGAGCAGTTCTTC. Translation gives CASSSAASAWNNEQFF.